This TCR beta chain is drawn from a study of T cells in Graves' hyperthyroidism and ophthalmopathy. Study-wide findings and caveats: The model predicted ophthalmopathy a median roughly six months before onset. Blood samples included most of the expanded thyroid clonotypes exceeding 0.001.

This clonotype was recorded once. The antigen remains undetermined. What was amplified from RNA transcripts were TCR beta CDR3 regions. The HTBI primer set served for first-round RT-PCR of the TCR CDR3. TCRdb re-derived calls from the multiplex PCR reads in MiXCR, one entry per CDR3 protein. Of around 660,000 distinct CDR3 sequences listed, about 45% are singletons. Uncontrolled infections, other autoimmune diseases, pregnancy or lactation led to exclusion of patients. Diagnosis relied on clinical symptoms, serum thyroxine and TRAb, thyroid ultrasound and orbital computed tomography. This CDR3 has 16 residues. V was cut by 6 bases and J by 2 bases, with 20 bases left in between. Germline V gene data show CDR1 as DFQATT and CDR2 as SNEGSKA (reference sequence).

This chain connects TRBV20-1 to TRBJ1-5; D remains ambiguous. Sequenced sample: peripheral blood or thyroid tissue (not recorded which). The sequence was obtained from an adult man with Graves' disease, either hyperthyroidism or ophthalmopathy (not recorded which). The CDR3 coding sequence is TGCAGTGCGCCGAATAGGGCGTCGGGCGGCAATCAGCCCCAGCATTTT. It is translated as CSAPNRASGGNQPQHF.